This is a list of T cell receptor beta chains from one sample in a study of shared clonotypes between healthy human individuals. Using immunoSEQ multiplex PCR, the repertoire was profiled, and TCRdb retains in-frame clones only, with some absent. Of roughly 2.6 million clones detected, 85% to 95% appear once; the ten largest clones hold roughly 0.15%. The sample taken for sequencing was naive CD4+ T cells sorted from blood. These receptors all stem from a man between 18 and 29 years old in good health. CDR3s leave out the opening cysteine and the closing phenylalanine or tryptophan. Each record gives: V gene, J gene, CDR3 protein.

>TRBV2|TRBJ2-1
ASSMGGAPGEQF
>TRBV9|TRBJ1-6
ASSGLGGKGNSPLH
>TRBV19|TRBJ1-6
ASSISRGNSPLH
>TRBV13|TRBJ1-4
ASSPGRGGEKLF
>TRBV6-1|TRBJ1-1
ASSIRGTEAF
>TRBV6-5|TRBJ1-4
ASSPRGYNEKLF
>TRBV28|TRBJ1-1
ASSLVPGMNTEAF
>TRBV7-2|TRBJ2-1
ASSFGYWNEQF
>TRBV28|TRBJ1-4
ASSPGGSGEKLF
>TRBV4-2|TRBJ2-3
ASRFGSDTQY
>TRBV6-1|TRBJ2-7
ASSSQGIYEQY
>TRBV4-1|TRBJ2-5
ASSRLAFGTQY
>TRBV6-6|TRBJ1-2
ASSYDRVSSDYGYT
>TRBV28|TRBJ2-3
ASSFSWTSATDTQY
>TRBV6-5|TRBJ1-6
ASSPSWGSPLH
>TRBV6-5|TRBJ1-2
ASSTGRLNYGYT
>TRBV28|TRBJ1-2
ASSPQFFGYT
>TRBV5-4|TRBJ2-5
ASSLVAGGLVTQY
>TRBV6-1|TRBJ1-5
ASSESRASNQPQH
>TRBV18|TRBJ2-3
ASSRRLGTDTQY
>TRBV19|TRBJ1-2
ASIYPGQGHGYT
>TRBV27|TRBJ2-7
ASSFTGHLSYEQY
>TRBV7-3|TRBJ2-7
ASSLSSYEQY
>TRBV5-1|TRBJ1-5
ASSPGRDQPQH
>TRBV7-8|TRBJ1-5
ASSVTGARDSNQPQH
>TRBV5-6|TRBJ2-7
ASSLVGTGLFEQY
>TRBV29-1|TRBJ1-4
SVKTGTGAEKLF
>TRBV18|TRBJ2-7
ASSPATFYEQY
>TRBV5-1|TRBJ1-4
ASSLGRTAATNEKLF
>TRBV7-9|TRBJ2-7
ASSPSGESQY
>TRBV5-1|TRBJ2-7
ASRPTGQPWEQY
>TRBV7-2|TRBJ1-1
ASSIRDRGRYTEAF
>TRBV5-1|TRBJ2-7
ASSLVGKSYEQY
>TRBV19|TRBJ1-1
ASSIPGYLNTEAF
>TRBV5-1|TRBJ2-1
ASSLASGSSYNEQF
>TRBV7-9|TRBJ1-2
ASSITENYGYT
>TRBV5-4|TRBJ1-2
ASSSPAEGKYGYT
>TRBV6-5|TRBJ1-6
ASRKGQVNSPLH
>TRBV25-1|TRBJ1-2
ASSEYDRAYGYT
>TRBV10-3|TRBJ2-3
AISDSGTTSTDTQY
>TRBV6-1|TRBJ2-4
ASTPGQVVKNIQY
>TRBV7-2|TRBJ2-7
ASSLDSTSPEQY
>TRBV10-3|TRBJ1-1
AIRDRYLNTEAF
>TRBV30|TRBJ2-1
AWSVRSYNEQF
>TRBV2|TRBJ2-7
ASRGKDRGASEQY
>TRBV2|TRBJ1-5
ASRGQDDSNQPQH
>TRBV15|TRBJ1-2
ATSIGQKNYGYT
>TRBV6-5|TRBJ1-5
ASSLDRAPNQPQH
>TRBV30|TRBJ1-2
AWSFSDANYGYT
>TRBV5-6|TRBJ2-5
ASSLRLGETQY
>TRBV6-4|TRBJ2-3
ASSVDSADTQY
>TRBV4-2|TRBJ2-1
ASSPKTASSYNEQF